The following is a TCR beta chain sequence with its context. Separate cDNA molecules each had unique molecular identifiers attached to them. MiXCR, run by TCRdb on the 5' RACE reads, gives a single entry per CDR3 protein. Here the sample spans about 64,000 distinct CDR3 sequences, around an eighth being singletons. The data were obtained in a study of early T cells in non-severe SARS-CoV-2 infection. In the study overall: Sequencing used unsorted whole-blood bulk RNA, so chains lack pairing.

Germline V gives CDR1 SGHRS, CDR2 YFSETQ. Trimming pared 0 bases from V and 2 bases from J, leaving 17 bases between. This CDR3 comprises 17 residues. The sequence was obtained from an adult who was a healthcare worker with PCR-confirmed SARS-CoV-2 infection or an uninfected control (not recorded which). The gene calls are TRBV5-1 and TRBJ2-5; the D gene is possibly TRBD1 (6 bases). The input for sequencing was whole blood, taken at baseline. The CDR3 DNA sequence: TGCGCCAGCAGCTTGGTGGCAGGGGCGGACGGTCAAGAGACCCAGTACTTC. Translating it yields CASSLVAGADGQETQYF. Filled out from reference TRBV5-1 and TRBJ2-5, the complete variable domain reads KAGVTQTPRYLIKTRGQQVTLSCSPISGHRSVSWYQQTPGQGLQFLFEYFSETQRNKGNFPGRFSGRQFSNSRSEMNVSTLELGDSALYLCASSLVAGADGQETQYFGPGTRLLVL.